This TCR beta chain derives from a study of T cells in Graves' hyperthyroidism and ophthalmopathy. Study results and caveats: Among clonotypes expanded in thyroid above 0.001, most were also found in blood.

There were TCR beta CDR3 regions amplified from RNA transcripts. HTBI primers drove first-round RT-PCR of the TCR CDR3. Each CDR3 protein gets one entry after TCRdb re-called the multiplex PCR reads with MiXCR. The table lists about 500,000 distinct CDR3 sequences, around 16% of them singletons. The CDR3 consists of 14 residues. The trim removed 7 bases at V and 6 bases at J, leaving 9 bases unmatched. Germline V gene lookup returns CDR1 SQVTM and CDR2 ANQGSEA. There are a few counts of this clonotype. Its cognate antigen is unknown. Ophthalmopathy in the patients scored at least 3 on Clinical Activity Score and at least 4 on NOSPECS grade, lasting under 3 months. Patients showing uncontrolled infection, other autoimmune disease, pregnancy or lactation were ineligible. The PBMCs had their origin in approximately 10 ml of fresh peripheral blood.

This receptor was identified in a woman aged 25 to 39 with Graves' ophthalmopathy. This chain links TRBV29-1 with TRBJ1-5; TRBD1 agrees at 10 bases. Sequencing used blood. The CDR3 here is CSASTGGAPQPQHF. As DNA, the CDR3 is TGCAGCGCTTCGACAGGGGGCGCCCCTCAGCCCCAGCATTTT.